A single TCR beta chain is shown here with its context. The data derive from a study of blood T cell repertoires in COVID-19. The CDR3 sequence is 12 residues long. J gave up 4 bases and V 4 bases, and 0 bases lay outside the gene matches. Germline V gene data show CDR1 as SQVTM and CDR2 as ANQGSEA. Sequencing was performed with immunoSEQ multiplex PCR; in TCRdb, only in-frame clones are kept and a portion is missing. There are tens of thousands of clones in the sample; approximately 86% occur only once, and 7% to 9% lies in the top ten. This rearrangement joins TRBV29-1 to TRBJ1-5; 8 nucleotides align to TRBD1. This TCR came from a man older than 75 with active or convalescent COVID-19. The sequencing sample was made of peripheral blood. DNA for the CDR3: TGCAGCGTTGGACAGGGGAATCAGCCCCAGCATTTT. It encodes CSVGQGNQPQHF. Looking up the rest from reference TRBV29-1 and TRBJ1-5 gives the full variable domain: SAVISQKPSRDICQRGTSLTIQCQVDSQVTMMFWYRQQPGQSLTLIATANQGSEATYESGFVIDKFPISRPNLTFSTLTVSNMSPEDSSIYLCSVGQGNQPQHFGDGTRLSIL.